This entry features one TCR beta chain sequence. The antigen is unknown. The PCR made use of 60 Vbeta and 13 Jbeta primers. Assay: immunoSEQ multiplex PCR; the TCRdb copy retains only in-frame clones and omits some. The table shows around 190,000 clones, with about three quarters occurring only once. The sample comes from a study of cytomegalovirus exposure and HLA in healthy donors. Study-level findings and limits: The authors excluded some V segments, including TRBV6-2 and TRBV6-3, as indistinguishable. DRB1 showed the most TCR associations and HLA-C the fewest in a later analysis, as rates varied by HLA locus.

CDR1 is SNHLY, CDR2 FYNNEI, per germline. Trimming left V 7 bases short and J 4 bases short, with 10 bases between. This CDR3 is built from 13 residues. Donors likely had unrecorded immune exposures despite being nominally healthy when sampled. The specimen was PBMCs. The receptor was derived from a man aged 35 to 55 in good health and CMV-seronegative. The rearrangement links TRBV2 to TRBJ2-2, with D tentatively TRBD1 (6 bases). The CDR3: CASTGQFTGELFF. As DNA, the CDR3 is TGTGCCAGCACCGGACAGTTCACCGGGGAGCTGTTTTTT.